The sequence of this T cell receptor (beta chain) was determined in a study of beta chain features in type 1 diabetes. Overall study context: The patients were much like the healthy donors in age, gender and cell yields. Study-level results: A pattern of fewer insertions and more deletions at VDJ junctions was seen in type 1 diabetes patients. Type 1 diabetes patients had moderately but significantly shorter TCRB CDR3s in all four CD4+ subsets.

This clone showed up many times. The antigen remains unidentified. TCRB transcripts that were expressed got sequenced, as all of the isolated RNA had been reverse transcribed. Sequenced by immunoSEQ multiplex PCR; TCRdb stores in-frame clones only, minus some. Here the sample spans about 390,000 clones, 8% to 10% being singletons. Germline loops: CDR1 LNHNV, CDR2 YYDKDF (reference sequence). V was pared by 3 bases and J by 12 bases, with 14 bases between. There are 12 residues in the CDR3. Using CD45RO/CCR7/CD25/CD127/CD95/CD27, CD4+ naive, central memory, regulatory and stem cell-like memory cells were sorted.

The clonotype was recovered from a man aged 25-45 years with type 1 diabetes. Sequenced input: central memory CD4+ T cells from blood. The chain combines TRBV15 with TRBJ1-1; possible D gene TRBD1, 5 bases. DNA for the CDR3: TGTGCCACCAGCAGCCAACTAGACAGACCTTTCTTT. As protein: CATSSQLDRPFF.